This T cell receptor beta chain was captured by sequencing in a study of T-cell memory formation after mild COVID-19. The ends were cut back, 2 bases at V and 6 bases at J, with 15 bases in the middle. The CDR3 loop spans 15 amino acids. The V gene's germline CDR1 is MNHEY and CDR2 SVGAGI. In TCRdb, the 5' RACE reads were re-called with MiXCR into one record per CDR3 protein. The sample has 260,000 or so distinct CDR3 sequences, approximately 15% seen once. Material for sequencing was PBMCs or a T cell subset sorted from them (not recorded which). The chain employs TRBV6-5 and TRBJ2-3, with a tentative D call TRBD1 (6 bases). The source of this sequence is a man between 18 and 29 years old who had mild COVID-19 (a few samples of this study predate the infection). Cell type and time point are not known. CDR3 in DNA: TGTGCCAGCAGTTACACCGGACAGCTTCGCGATACGCAGTATTTT. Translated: CASSYTGQLRDTQYF.